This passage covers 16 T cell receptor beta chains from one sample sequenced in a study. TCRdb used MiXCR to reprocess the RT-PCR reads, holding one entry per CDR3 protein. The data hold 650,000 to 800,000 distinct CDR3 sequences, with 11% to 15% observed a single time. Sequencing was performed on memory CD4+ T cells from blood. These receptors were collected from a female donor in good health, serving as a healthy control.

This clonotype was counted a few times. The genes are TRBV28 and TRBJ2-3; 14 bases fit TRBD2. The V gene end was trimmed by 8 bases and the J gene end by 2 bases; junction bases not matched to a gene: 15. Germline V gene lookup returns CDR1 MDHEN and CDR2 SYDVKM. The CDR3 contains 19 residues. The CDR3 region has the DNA TGTGCCAGCCCCCCCCGCAGACTAGCGGGAGGGCCCGTCACAGATACGCAGTATTTT. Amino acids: CASPPRRLAGGPVTDTQYF.

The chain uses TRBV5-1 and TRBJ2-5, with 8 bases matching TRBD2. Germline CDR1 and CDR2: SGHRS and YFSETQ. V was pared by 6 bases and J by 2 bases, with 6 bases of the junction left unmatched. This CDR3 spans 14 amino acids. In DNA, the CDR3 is TGCGCCAGCACCAGCGGGGGTGGGCAAGAGACCCAGTACTTC. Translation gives CASTSGGGQETQYF.

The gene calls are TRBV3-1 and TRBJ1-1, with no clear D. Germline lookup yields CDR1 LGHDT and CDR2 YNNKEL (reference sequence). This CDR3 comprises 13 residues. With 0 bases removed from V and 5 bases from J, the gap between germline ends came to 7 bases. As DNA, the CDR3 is TGTGCCAGCAGCCAAGATAAGGTAACTGAAGCTTTCTTT. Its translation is CASSQDKVTEAFF.

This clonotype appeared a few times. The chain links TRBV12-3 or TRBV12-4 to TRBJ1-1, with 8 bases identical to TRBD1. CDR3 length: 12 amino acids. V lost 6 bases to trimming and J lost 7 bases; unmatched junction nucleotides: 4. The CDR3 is CASSYRGNEAFF. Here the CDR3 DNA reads TGTGCCAGCAGCTACAGGGGGAATGAAGCTTTCTTT.

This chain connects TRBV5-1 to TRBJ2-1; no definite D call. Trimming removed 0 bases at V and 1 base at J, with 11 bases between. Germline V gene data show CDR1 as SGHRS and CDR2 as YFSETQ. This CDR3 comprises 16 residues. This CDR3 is CASSLDLTISYNEQFF. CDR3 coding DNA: TGCGCCAGCAGCTTGGATCTAACCATTTCCTACAATGAGCAGTTCTTC.

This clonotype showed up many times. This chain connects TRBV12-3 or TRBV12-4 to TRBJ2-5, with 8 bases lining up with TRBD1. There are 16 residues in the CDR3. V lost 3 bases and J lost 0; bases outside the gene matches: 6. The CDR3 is CASSFWQGANQETQYF. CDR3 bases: TGTGCCAGCAGTTTTTGGCAGGGGGCTAACCAAGAGACCCAGTACTTC.

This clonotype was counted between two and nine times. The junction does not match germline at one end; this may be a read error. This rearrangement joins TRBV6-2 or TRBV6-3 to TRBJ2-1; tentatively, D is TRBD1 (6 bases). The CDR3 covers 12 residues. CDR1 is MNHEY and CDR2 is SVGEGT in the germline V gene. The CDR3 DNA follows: TGTGCCAGCAGTTTCCTCGGACAGTCGGCAGACTTC. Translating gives CASSFLGQSADF.

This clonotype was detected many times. The chain's CDR3 is CSARLRQGSNYGYTF. The CDR3, as DNA: TGCAGTGCTAGACTCAGACAGGGCTCCAACTATGGCTACACCTTC. The chain combines TRBV20-1 with TRBJ1-2; 7 bases are a match to TRBD1. V lost 2 bases and J lost 2; bases outside the gene matches: 8. The germline gives CDR1 DFQATT, CDR2 SNEGSKA (reference sequence). The CDR3 loop spans 15 amino acids.

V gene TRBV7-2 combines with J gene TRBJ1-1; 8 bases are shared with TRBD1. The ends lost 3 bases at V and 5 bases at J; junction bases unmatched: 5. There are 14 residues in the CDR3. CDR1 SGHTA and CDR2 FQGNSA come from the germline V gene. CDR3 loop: CASSFRDRLTEAFF. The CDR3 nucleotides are TGTGCCAGCAGCTTCCGGGACAGGTTAACTGAAGCTTTCTTT.

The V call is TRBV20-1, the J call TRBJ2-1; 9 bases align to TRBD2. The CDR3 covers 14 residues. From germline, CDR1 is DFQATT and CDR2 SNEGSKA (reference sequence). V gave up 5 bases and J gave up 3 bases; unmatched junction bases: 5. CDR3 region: CSAPPSGVYNEQFF. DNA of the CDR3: TGCAGTGCTCCCCCTAGCGGGGTCTACAATGAGCAGTTCTTC.

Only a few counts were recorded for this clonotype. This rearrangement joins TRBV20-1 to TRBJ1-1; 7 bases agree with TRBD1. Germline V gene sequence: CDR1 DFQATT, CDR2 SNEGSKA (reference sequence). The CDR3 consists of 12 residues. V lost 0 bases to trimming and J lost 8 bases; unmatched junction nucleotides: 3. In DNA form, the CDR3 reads TGCAGTGCTAGAGAAACGGACAGGGAAGCTTTCTTT. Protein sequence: CSARETDREAFF.

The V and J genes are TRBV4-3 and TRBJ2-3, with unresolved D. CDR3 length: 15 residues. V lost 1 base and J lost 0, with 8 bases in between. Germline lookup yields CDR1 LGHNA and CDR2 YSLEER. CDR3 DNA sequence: TGCGCCAGCAGCCAAGGACTGATCAGCACAGATACGCAGTATTTT. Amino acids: CASSQGLISTDTQYF.

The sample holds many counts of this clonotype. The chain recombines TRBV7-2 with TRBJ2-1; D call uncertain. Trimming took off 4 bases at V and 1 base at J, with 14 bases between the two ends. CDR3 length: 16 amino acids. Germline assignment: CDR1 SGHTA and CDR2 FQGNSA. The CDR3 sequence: CASSSPYDFSYNEQFF. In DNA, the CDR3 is TGTGCCAGCAGCTCTCCATACGACTTTTCCTACAATGAGCAGTTCTTC.

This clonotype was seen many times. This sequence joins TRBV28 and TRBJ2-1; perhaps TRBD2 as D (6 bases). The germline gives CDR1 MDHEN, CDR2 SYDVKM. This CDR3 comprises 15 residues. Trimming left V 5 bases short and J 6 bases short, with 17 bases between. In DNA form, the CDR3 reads TGTGCCAGCAGTCCTACCGGGAGAAGAGGCAATGAGCAGTTCTTC. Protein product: CASSPTGRRGNEQFF.

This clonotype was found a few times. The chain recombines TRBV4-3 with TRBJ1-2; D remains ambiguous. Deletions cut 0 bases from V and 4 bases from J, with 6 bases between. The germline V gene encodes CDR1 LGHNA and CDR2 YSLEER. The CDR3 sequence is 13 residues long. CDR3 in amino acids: CASSQDFTYGYTF. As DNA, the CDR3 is TGCGCCAGCAGCCAAGATTTCACCTATGGCTACACCTTC.

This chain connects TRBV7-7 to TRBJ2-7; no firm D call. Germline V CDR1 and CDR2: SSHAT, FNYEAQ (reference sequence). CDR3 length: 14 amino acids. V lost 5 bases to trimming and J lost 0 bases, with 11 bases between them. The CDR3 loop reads CASSRDLNSYEQYF. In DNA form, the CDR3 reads TGTGCCAGCAGCAGAGACCTAAACTCCTACGAGCAGTACTTC.